This T cell receptor (beta chain) was sequenced for a study of blood T cell repertoires in COVID-19. Participants' reported clinical history set cohort assignment. TCRdb keeps only in-frame clones here, not all; method: immunoSEQ multiplex PCR. Of some 200,000 clones listed, roughly 80% are singletons. This CDR3 region has 17 residues. From germline, CDR1 is SGHDN and CDR2 FVKESK. V shed 0 bases, J shed 2 bases, and the junction held 6 bases outside the gene matches. This clone appeared a few times. This receptor was obtained from a woman in her thirties or forties with acute COVID-19. The chain combines TRBV14 with TRBJ2-5; 10 bases fit TRBD2. The sample comprised PBMCs or T cells enriched from blood (not recorded which). CDR3 protein: CASSQDLRAGGQETQYF. CDR3 in DNA: TGTGCCAGCAGCCAAGATCTGCGAGCGGGAGGGCAAGAGACCCAGTACTTC.